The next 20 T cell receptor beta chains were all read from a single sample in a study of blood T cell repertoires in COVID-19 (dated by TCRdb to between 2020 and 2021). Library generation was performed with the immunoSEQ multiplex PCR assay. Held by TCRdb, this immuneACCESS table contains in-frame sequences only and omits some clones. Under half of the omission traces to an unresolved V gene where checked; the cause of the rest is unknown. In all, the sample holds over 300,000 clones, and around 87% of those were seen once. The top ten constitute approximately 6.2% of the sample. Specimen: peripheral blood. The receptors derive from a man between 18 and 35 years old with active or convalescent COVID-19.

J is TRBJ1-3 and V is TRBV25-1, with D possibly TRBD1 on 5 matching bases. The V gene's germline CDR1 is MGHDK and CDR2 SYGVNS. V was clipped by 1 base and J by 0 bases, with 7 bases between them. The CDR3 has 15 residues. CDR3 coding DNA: TGTGCCAGCAGTGAATCAGGGAACTCTGGAAACACCATATATTTT. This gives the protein CASSESGNSGNTIYF.

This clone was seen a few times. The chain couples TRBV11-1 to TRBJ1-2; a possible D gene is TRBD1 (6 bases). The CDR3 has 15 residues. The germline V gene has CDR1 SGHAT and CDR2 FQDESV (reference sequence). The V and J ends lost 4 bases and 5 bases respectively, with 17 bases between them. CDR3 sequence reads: CASSSGTPRVYGYTF. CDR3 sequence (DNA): TGTGCCAGCAGCTCCGGGACACCGCGAGTTTATGGCTACACCTTC.

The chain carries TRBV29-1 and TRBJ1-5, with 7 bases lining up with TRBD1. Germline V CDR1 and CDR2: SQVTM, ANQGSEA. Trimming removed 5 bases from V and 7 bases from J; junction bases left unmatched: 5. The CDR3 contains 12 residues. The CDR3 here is CSVRQGDQPQHF. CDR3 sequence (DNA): TGCAGCGTTAGGCAGGGGGACCAGCCCCAGCATTTT.

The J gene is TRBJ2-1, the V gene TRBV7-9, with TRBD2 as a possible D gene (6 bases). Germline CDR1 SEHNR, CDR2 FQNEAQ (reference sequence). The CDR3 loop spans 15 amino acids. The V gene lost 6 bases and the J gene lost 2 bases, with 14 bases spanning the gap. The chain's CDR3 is CASSTPSDPYNEQFF. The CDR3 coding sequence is TGTGCCAGCAGTACCCCTAGCGACCCCTACAATGAGCAGTTCTTC.

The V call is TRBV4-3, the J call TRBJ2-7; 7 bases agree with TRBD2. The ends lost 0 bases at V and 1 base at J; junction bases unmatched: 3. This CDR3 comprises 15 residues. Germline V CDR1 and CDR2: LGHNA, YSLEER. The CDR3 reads CASSQDTGGSYEQYF. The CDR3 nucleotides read TGCGCCAGCAGCCAAGATACGGGGGGATCCTACGAGCAGTACTTC.

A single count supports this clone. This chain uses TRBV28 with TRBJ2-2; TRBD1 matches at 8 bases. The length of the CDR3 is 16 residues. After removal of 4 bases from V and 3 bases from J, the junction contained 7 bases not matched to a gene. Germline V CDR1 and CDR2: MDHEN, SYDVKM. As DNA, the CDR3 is TGTGCCAGCAGTTCCCCCGGACAGGGATACACCGGGGAGCTGTTTTTT. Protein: CASSSPGQGYTGELFF.

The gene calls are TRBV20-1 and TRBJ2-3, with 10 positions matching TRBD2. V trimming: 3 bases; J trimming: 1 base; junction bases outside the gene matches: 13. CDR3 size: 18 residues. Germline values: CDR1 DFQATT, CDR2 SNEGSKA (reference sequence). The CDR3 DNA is TGCAGTGCTAGTGAGTTCGAGCGGGGGGGCATAGGCACAGATACGCAGTATTTT. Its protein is CSASEFERGGIGTDTQYF.

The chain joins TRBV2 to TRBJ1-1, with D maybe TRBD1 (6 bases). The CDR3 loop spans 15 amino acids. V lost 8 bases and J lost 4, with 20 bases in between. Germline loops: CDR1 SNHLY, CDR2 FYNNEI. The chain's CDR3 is CASLSEQGPLTEAFF. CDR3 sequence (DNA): TGTGCCAGCCTGTCCGAACAGGGACCCCTCACTGAAGCTTTCTTT.

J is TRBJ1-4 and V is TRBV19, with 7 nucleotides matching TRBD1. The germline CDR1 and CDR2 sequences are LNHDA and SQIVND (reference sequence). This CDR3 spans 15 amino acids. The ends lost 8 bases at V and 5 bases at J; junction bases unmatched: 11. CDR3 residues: CASRDSQYINEKLFF. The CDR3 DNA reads TGTGCCAGTCGGGACAGCCAATATATAAATGAAAAACTGTTTTTT.

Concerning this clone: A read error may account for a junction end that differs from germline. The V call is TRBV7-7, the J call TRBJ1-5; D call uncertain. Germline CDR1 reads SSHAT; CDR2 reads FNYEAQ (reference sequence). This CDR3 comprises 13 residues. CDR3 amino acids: CASSEGLNQPQHF. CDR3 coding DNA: TGTGCTAGCAGCGAGGGCCTAAATCAGCCCCAGCATTTT.

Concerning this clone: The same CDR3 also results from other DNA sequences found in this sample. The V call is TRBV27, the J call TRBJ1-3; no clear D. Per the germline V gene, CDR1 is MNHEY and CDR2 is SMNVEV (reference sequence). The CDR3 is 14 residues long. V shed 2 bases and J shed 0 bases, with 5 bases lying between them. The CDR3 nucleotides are TGTGCCAGCAGTTTACGCGGCTCTGGAAACACCATATATTTT. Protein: CASSLRGSGNTIYF.

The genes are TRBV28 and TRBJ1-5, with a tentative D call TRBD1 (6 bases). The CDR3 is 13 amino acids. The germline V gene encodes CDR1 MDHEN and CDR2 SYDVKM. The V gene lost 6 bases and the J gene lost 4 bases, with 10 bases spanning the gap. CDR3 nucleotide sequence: TGTGCCAGCAGAGCGCAGGGGAATCAGCCCCAGCATTTT. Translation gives CASRAQGNQPQHF.

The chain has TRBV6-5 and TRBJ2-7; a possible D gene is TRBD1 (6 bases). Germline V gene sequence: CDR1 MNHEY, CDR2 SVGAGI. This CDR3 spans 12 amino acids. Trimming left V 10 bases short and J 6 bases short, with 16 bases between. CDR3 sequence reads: CAIGSWGREQYF. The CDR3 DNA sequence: TGTGCCATCGGCTCGTGGGGGCGCGAGCAGTACTTC.

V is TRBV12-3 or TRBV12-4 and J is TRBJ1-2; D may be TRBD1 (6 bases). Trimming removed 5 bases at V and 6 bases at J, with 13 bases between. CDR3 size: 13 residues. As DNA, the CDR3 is TGTGCCAGCAGTACAAGGACAGCTCATGGCTACACCTTC. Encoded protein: CASSTRTAHGYTF.

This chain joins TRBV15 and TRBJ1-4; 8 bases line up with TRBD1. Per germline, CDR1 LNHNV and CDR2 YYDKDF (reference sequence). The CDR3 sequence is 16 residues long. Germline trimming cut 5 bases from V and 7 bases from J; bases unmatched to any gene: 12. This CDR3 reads CATSARKQGGGEKLFF. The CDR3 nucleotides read TGTGCCACCAGCGCTAGAAAACAGGGGGGTGGTGAAAAACTGTTTTTT.

CDR3 DNA sequence: TGTGCCAGTGCCGGGACAGGGGAAATAGGCAAAAACATTCAGTACTTC. This translates into CASAGTGEIGKNIQYF. The chain recombines TRBV19 with TRBJ2-4, with TRBD1 matching 10 bases. The CDR3 covers 16 residues. V lost 8 bases to trimming and J lost 3 bases; unmatched junction nucleotides: 10. Germline CDR1 is LNHDA and CDR2 is SQIVND (reference sequence).

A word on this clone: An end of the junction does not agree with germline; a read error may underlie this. CDR3 protein: CASSLALSGANVLTF. The CDR3 DNA follows: TGTGCCAGCAGCTTAGCATTGTCTGGGGCCAACGTGCTGACTTTC. This chain links TRBV7-9 with TRBJ2-6, with D possibly matching TRBD1 (5 bases). This CDR3 has 15 residues. CDR1 is SEHNR, CDR2 FQNEAQ, per germline (reference sequence).

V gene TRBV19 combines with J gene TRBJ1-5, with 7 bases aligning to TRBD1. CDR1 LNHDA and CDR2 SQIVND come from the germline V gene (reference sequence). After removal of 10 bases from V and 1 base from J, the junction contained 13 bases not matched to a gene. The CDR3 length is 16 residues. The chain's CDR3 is CATQGGWVGSNQPQHF. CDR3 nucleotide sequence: TGTGCCACCCAGGGGGGATGGGTGGGGAGCAATCAGCCCCAGCATTTT.

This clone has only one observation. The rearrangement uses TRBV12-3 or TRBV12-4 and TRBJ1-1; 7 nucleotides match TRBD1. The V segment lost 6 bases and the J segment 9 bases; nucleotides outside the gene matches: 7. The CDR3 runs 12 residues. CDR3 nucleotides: TGTGCCAGCAGGCTTAGACAGGGAAAAGCTTTCTTT. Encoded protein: CASRLRQGKAFF.

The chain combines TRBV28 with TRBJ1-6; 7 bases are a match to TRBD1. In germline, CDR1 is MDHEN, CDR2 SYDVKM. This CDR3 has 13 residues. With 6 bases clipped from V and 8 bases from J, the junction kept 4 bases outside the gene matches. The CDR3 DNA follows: TGTGCCAGCAGCAGGGACAGATATTCACCCCTCCACTTT. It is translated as CASSRDRYSPLHF.